The rows below give T cell receptor beta chains drawn from one sample of a study of identical twins. TCRdb re-called the 5' RACE reads with MiXCR, one entry per CDR3 protein. The table lists hundreds of thousands of distinct CDR3 sequences, around 6% of them singletons. Sequencing was performed on naive T cells sorted from blood. All receptors come from a man between 18 and 29 years old in good health. Each CDR3 is given with its conserved first and last residue. A D gene is named only where the DNA matches it firmly. Not every row has a clone size; where given, it reads once, few, many or a size class.

TRBV7-9	TRBD1	TRBJ1-4	-	TGTGCCAGCAGCTCCCAGACAGGGGGCCAGGAAAAACTGTTTTTT	CASSSQTGGQEKLFF
TRBV7-2	-	TRBJ2-7	once	TGTGCCAGCAGCTTAACCCGTCTTAACAACGAGCAGTACTTC	CASSLTRLNNEQYF
TRBV20-1	-	TRBJ1-5	-	TGCAGTGCTAGCGCGGGGGCCAGGGCGCAGCCCCAGCATTTT	CSASAGARAQPQHF
TRBV6-5	-	TRBJ2-1	-	TGTGCCAGCCTGAGCTCCTACAATGAGCAGTTCTTC	CASLSSYNEQFF
TRBV29-1	-	TRBJ2-7	many	TGCAGCGTTGAAGATCGGAGCGGTATCTCCTACGAGCAGTACTTC	CSVEDRSGISYEQYF
TRBV5-1	TRBD1	TRBJ2-7	many	TGCGCCAGCAGCCCTGGGGGACAGGATTCCTACGAGCAGTACTTC	CASSPGGQDSYEQYF
TRBV5-1	TRBD2	TRBJ2-3	many	TGCGCCAGCAGCTTGGAAGGACTAGCGGGAGGGGCTACGCAGTATTTT	CASSLEGLAGGATQYF
TRBV5-1	TRBD1	TRBJ2-2	few	TGCGCCAGCAGCTCGGAATTGGCGGAGACAGGGAAGGCCGGGGAGCTGTTTTTT	CASSSELAETGKAGELFF
TRBV7-9	-	TRBJ2-1	-	TGTGCCAGCAGCTTACCGGGACCCTCCTACAATGAGCAGTTCTTC	CASSLPGPSYNEQFF
TRBV27	-	TRBJ2-4	many	TGTGCCAGCAGGGGGGCAGGCCTAGCAAAGACCAAAAACATTCAGTACTTC	CASRGAGLAKTKNIQYF
TRBV5-1	TRBD2	TRBJ2-1	-	TGCGCCAGCAGCTTGGCCCCTAGCGGGAACGAGGGTGAGCAGTTCTTC	CASSLAPSGNEGEQFF
TRBV4-2	-	TRBJ1-2	many	TGTGCCAGCAGCCAAGAACCTCATCTCTATGGCTACACCTTC	CASSQEPHLYGYTF
TRBV10-2	-	TRBJ2-3	-	TGCGCCAGCAGTGTGATGGGGTGGAGCACAGATACGCAGTATTTT	CASSVMGWSTDTQYF
TRBV25-1	-	TRBJ1-6	few	TGTGCCAGCAGTGGATTAGGGGTTTCACCCCTCCACTTT	CASSGLGVSPLHF
TRBV19	-	TRBJ1-2	few	TGTGCCAGTAGTATCCGTGACAGGTTCTATGGCTACACCTTC	CASSIRDRFYGYTF
TRBV27	TRBD1	TRBJ2-2	-	TGTGCCAGCAGTTGGACAGGGGATGAGCGTTGGGGCGGGGAGCTGTTTTTT	CASSWTGDERWGGELFF
TRBV2	-	TRBJ2-5	few	TGTGCCAGCACCCTCCAGGGAGTCCAAGAGACCCAGTACTTC	CASTLQGVQETQYF
TRBV5-1	-	TRBJ1-5	-	TGCGCCAGCAGCTTGGCTGGGTTAAGTGATCAGCCCCAGCATTTT	CASSLAGLSDQPQHF
TRBV12-3/TRBV12-4	-	TRBJ2-6	-	TGTGCCAGCAGTTTTTCCCAGGCCGCCGTCTCTGGGGCCAACGTCCTGACTTTC	CASSFSQAAVSGANVLTF
TRBV4-3	-	TRBJ2-7	many	TGCGCCAGCAGCCCGACAGCAGGGAGAAACTACGAGCAGTACTTC	CASSPTAGRNYEQYF
TRBV28	TRBD1	TRBJ2-5	many	TGTGCCAGCAGTTTGGGACAGGGGGTAGAAGAGACCCAGTACTTC	CASSLGQGVEETQYF
TRBV14	-	TRBJ2-1	many	TGTGCCAGCAGCCAAGATCAAGGGCAGGGGCTGTTCTTC	CASSQDQGQGLFF
TRBV29-1	-	TRBJ1-1	many	TGCAGCGTTGAAGAGTGGACGACCGGTGGTGGAGCTTTCTTT	CSVEEWTTGGGAFF
TRBV5-5	TRBD2	TRBJ2-3	few	TGTGCCAGCAGCGTGGGACTAGCGCCTAGCACAGATACGCAGTATTTT	CASSVGLAPSTDTQYF
TRBV9	TRBD2	TRBJ2-1	-	TGTGCCAGCAGCGTAGCTACAACTAGCGGGAGAGGGGAGCAGTTCTTC	CASSVATTSGRGEQFF
TRBV20-1	TRBD1	TRBJ1-5	few	TGCAGCCCTACACCGGGACAGGGGGCTTTCTTTTTGAGTCAGCCCCAGCATTTT	CSPTPGQGAFFLSQPQHF
TRBV11-2	TRBD2	TRBJ2-1	many	TGTGCCAGCAGCCAAATAGCGGGAGACTACAATGAGCAGTTCTTC	CASSQIAGDYNEQFF
TRBV20-1	TRBD1	TRBJ2-7	many	TGCAGTGCTTCCGGGACAGGGGTCTACGAGCAGTACTTC	CSASGTGVYEQYF
TRBV29-1	-	TRBJ1-1	few	TGCAGCGTTCAGACAGGCCTTGGGAACACTGAAGCTTTCTTT	CSVQTGLGNTEAFF
TRBV12-3/TRBV12-4	-	TRBJ1-5	many	TGTGCCAGCAGCCATCACTACAGGGATAGCAATCAGCCCCAGCATTTT	CASSHHYRDSNQPQHF
TRBV9	TRBD2	TRBJ2-5	few	TGTGCCAGCAGCCCCTCACAAGGCGGGGGGACCCAGTACTTC	CASSPSQGGGTQYF
TRBV6-1	-	TRBJ2-5	-	TGTGCCAGCCTCCCAGCAGGGCCGGTAGCTGAGACCCAGTACTTC	CASLPAGPVAETQYF
TRBV12-3/TRBV12-4	TRBD2	TRBJ2-1	many	TGTGCCAGCAGCCACGGGACTAGCGAAGGATTCTTC	CASSHGTSEGFF
TRBV27	-	TRBJ2-6	many	TGTGCCAGCACATCCAACTCTGGGGCCAACGTCCTGACTTTC	CASTSNSGANVLTF
TRBV12-3/TRBV12-4	-	TRBJ2-1	few	TGTGCCAGCAGTTTAGAGGGACGAATTAACAATGAGCAGTTCTTC	CASSLEGRINNEQFF
TRBV5-5	-	TRBJ2-3	many	TGTGCCAGCAGCTTGGGAGGCTTCCAAATCACAGATACGCAGTATTTT	CASSLGGFQITDTQYF
TRBV6-1	-	TRBJ1-2	few	TGTGCCAGCAGTGAAATAAACCTATTAGGCGATGGCTACACCTTC	CASSEINLLGDGYTF
TRBV29-1	-	TRBJ1-2	many	TGCAGCGTCACGCTGGGCCAGGGTTTTCATGGCTACACCTTC	CSVTLGQGFHGYTF
TRBV2	-	TRBJ1-5	few	TGTGCCAGCAGTCCTAACATAGGGAATCAGCCCCAGCATTTT	CASSPNIGNQPQHF
TRBV6-1	-	TRBJ2-4	many	TGTGCCAGCAGCGGGGGAGGAGTCAAAAACATTCAGTACTTC	CASSGGGVKNIQYF
TRBV7-6	TRBD2	TRBJ2-3	-	TGTGCCAGCAGCGCAACCCCTCTAGCGGGACGGGGGGCAGATACGCAGTATTTT	CASSATPLAGRGADTQYF
TRBV20-1	TRBD1	TRBJ2-1	many	TGCAGTGCCCTTCTGACAGGGAAACCCTCCTACAATGAGCAGTTCTTC	CSALLTGKPSYNEQFF
TRBV18	TRBD1	TRBJ1-2	-	TGTGCCAGCTCCCCGACGGGACAGGATGGCTACACCTTC	CASSPTGQDGYTF
TRBV12-3/TRBV12-4	TRBD1	TRBJ2-5	few	TGTGCCAGAAATACGAGACAGGGTGGAGAGACCCAGTACTTC	CARNTRQGGETQYF
TRBV12-3/TRBV12-4	-	TRBJ2-7	few	TGTGCCAGCAGTTCGGGACACTCCTACGAGCAGTACTTC	CASSSGHSYEQYF
TRBV12-3/TRBV12-4	-	TRBJ2-5	-	TGTGCCAGCAGCCATAGCGGAGAAGAGACCCAGTACTTC	CASSHSGEETQYF
TRBV5-1	-	TRBJ2-1	many	TGCGCCAGCAGCTTGGTTTTAGGGACACACGAACGGGAGTTCTTC	CASSLVLGTHEREFF
TRBV29-1	-	TRBJ2-3	many	TGCAGCGTTGAACGGCGAAGCACAGATACGCAGTATTTT	CSVERRSTDTQYF
TRBV6-5	TRBD1	TRBJ2-7	many	TGTGCCAGCAGTTATACGGACAGGGGGCTCGGCGAGCAGTACTTC	CASSYTDRGLGEQYF
TRBV20-1	-	TRBJ2-3	-	TGCAGTGCTAGATTCCCCGCCCCCGATACGCAGTATTTT	CSARFPAPDTQYF
TRBV5-1	TRBD1	TRBJ1-5	-	TGCGCCAGCAGCACAACTCCGGGACAGGATAGCAATCAGCCCCAGCATTTT	CASSTTPGQDSNQPQHF
TRBV20-1	-	TRBJ2-1	many	TGCAGTGCTCTGAAATGGGGCAATGAGCAGTTCTTC	CSALKWGNEQFF
TRBV4-1	-	TRBJ1-5	few	TGCGCCAGCAGCCAACCTGGGTCGCCCCAGCATTTT	CASSQPGSPQHF
TRBV24-1	TRBD2	TRBJ2-1	few	TGTGCCACCAGTGATCCGCGGGGGGGCCCGTACAATGAGCAGTTCTTC	CATSDPRGGPYNEQFF
TRBV18	-	TRBJ2-1	-	TGTGCCAGCTCACCGGGCCGAGGGTATTACAATGAGCAGTTCTTC	CASSPGRGYYNEQFF
TRBV20-1	TRBD2	TRBJ2-7	-	TGCAGTGCTAGAGATCAGGCGGGAGACTCCTACGAGCAGTACTTC	CSARDQAGDSYEQYF